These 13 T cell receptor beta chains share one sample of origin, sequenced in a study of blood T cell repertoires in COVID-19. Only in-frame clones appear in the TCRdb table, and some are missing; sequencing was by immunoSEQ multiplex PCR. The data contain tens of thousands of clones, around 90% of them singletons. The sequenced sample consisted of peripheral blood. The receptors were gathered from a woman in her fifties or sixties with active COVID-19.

The CDR3 coding sequence is TGTGCCAGCAGCTTGGTAGGGACTAGCGGGAGGAACTCCTACAATGAGCAGTTCTTC. Translated, it gives CASSLVGTSGRNSYNEQFF. The gene calls are TRBV5-4 and TRBJ2-1, with TRBD2 matching over 15 bases. V gave up 0 bases and J gave up 0 bases; unmatched junction bases: 4. Per germline, CDR1 SGHNT and CDR2 YYREEE (reference sequence). The CDR3 is made up of 19 amino acids.

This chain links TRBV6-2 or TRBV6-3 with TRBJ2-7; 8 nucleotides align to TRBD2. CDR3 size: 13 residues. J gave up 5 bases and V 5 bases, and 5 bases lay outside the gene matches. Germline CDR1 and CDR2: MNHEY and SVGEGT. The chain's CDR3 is CASSRLSGNEQYF. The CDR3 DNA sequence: TGTGCCAGCAGTCGTCTTAGCGGGAACGAGCAGTACTTC.

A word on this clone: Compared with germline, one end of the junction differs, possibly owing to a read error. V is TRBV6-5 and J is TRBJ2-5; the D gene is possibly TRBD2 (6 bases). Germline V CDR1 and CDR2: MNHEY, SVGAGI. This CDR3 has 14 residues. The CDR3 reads CASTYGLIEETQYF. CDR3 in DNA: TGTGCCAGCACTTACGGACTAATCGAAGAGACCCAGTACTTC.

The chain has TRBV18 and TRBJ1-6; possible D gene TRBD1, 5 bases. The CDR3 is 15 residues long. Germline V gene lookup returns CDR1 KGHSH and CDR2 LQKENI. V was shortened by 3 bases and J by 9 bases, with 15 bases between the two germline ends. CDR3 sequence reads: CASSPIAGQGSPLHF. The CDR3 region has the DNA TGTGCCAGCTCACCGATCGCAGGGCAGGGTTCACCCCTCCACTTT. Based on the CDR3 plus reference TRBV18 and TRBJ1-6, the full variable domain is NAGVMQNPRHLVRRRGQEARLRCSPMKGHSHVYWYRQLPEEGLKFMVYLQKENIIDESGMPKERFSAEFPKEGPSILRIQQVVRGDSAAYFCASSPIAGQGSPLHFGNGTRLTVT.

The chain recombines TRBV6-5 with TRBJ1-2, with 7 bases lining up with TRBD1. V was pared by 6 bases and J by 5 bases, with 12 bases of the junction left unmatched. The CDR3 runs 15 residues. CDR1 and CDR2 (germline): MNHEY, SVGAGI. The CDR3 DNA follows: TGTGCCAGCAGGGCACAGGGGCTGGTAGGGTATGGCTACACCTTC. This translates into CASRAQGLVGYGYTF.

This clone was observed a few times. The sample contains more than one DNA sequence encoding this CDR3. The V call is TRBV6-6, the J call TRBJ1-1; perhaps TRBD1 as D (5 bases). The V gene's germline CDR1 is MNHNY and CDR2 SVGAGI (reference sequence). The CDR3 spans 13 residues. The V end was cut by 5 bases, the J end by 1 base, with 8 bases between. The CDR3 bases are TGTGCCAGCAGTCCCCAGGGGAACACTGAAGCTTTCTTT. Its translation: CASSPQGNTEAFF.

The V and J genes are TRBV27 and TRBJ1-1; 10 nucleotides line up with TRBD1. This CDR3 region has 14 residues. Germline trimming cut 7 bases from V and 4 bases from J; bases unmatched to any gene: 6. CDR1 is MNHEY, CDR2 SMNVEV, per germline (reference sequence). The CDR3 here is CASKRGTGVTEAFF. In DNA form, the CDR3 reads TGTGCCAGCAAGAGAGGGACAGGGGTCACTGAAGCTTTCTTT.

The CDR3 DNA sequence: TGCGCCAGCAGTCACAGGGCCCCTTATGGCTACACCTTC. The encoded protein is CASSHRAPYGYTF. This sequence joins TRBV5-1 and TRBJ1-2, with TRBD1 as a possible D gene (6 bases). The germline CDR1 and CDR2 sequences are SGHRS and YFSETQ. The CDR3 is 13 amino acids. Trimming took 5 bases from V and 5 from J, leaving 13 bases between them.

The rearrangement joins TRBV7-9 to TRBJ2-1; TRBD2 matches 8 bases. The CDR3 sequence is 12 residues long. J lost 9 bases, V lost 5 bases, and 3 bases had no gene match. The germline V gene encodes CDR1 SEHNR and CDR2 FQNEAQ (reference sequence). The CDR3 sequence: CASSVREGEQFF. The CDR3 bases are TGTGCCAGCAGCGTACGGGAGGGTGAGCAGTTCTTC.

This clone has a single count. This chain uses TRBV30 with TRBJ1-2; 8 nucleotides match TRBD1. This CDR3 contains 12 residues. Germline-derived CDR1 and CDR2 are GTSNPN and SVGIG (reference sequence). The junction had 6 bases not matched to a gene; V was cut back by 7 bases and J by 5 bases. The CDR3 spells CASTGTGYGYTF. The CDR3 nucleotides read TGTGCCTCGACCGGGACAGGATATGGCTACACCTTC.

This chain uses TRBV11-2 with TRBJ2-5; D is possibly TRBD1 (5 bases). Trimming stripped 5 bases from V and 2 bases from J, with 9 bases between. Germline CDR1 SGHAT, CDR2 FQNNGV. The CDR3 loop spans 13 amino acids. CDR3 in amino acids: CASSLRQQETQYF. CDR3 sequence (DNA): TGTGCCAGCAGCCTACGACAGCAAGAGACCCAGTACTTC.

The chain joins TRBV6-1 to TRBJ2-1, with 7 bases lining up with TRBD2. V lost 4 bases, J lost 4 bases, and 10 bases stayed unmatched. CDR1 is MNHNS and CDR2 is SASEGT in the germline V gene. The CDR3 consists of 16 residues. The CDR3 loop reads CASSGPTGGQYNEQFF. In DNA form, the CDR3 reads TGTGCCAGCAGTGGGCCGACGGGAGGACAATACAATGAGCAGTTCTTC.

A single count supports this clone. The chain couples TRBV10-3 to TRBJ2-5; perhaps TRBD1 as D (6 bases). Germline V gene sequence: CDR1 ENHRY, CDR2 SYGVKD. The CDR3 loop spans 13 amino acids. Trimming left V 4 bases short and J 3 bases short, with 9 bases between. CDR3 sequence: CAISVGQKETQYF. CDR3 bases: TGTGCCATCAGTGTCGGACAGAAAGAGACCCAGTACTTC.